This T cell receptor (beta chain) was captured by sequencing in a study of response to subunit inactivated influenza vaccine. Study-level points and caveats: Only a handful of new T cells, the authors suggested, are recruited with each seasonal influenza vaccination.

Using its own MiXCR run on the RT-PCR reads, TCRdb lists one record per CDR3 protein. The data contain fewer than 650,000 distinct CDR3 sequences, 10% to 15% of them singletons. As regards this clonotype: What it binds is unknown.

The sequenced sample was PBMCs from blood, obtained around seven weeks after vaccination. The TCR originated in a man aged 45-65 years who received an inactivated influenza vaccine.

CDR3: CASKAGDLFTGELFF. The CDR3 nucleotides read TGCGCCAGCAAAGCGGGGGACCTCTTCACCGGGGAGCTGTTTTTT. V and J are TRBV5-1 and TRBJ2-2; 8 nucleotides line up with TRBD2. This CDR3 is 15 amino acids long. Looked up from germline, CDR1 is SGHRS and CDR2 is YFSETQ. The ends lost 6 bases at V and 4 bases at J; junction bases unmatched: 8. Full variable domain (rest looked up from reference TRBV5-1 and TRBJ2-2): KAGVTQTPRYLIKTRGQQVTLSCSPISGHRSVSWYQQTPGQGLQFLFEYFSETQRNKGNFPGRFSGRQFSNSRSEMNVSTLELGDSALYLCASKAGDLFTGELFFGEGSRLTVL.